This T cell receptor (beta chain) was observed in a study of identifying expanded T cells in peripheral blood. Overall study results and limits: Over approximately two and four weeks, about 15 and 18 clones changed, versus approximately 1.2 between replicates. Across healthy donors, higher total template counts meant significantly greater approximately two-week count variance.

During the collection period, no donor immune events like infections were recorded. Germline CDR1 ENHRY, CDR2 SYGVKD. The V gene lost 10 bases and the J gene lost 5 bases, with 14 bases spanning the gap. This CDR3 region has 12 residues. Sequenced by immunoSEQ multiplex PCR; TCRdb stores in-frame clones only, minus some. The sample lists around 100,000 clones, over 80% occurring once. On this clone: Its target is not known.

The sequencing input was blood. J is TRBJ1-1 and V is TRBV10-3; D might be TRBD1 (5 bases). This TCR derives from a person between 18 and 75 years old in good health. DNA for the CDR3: TGTGCCAACGGGGGTGAGGGGACTGAAGCTTTCTTT. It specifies CANGGEGTEAFF.